The sequence of this TCR beta chain was determined in a study of blood T cell repertoires in COVID-19. Germline V lookup: CDR1 SGHTA, CDR2 FQGNSA. This CDR3 has 12 residues. The V segment lost 5 bases and the J segment 7 bases; nucleotides outside the gene matches: 1. Data came from immunoSEQ multiplex PCR; TCRdb stores just in-frame clones and leaves some out. Counted here are about 150,000 clones, about four fifths occurring once; the ten biggest clones make up over 25%. The sequence came from a woman aged 60-75 years with acute or convalescent COVID-19. Input material: peripheral blood. The chain carries TRBV7-2 and TRBJ2-1; 8 nucleotides match TRBD1. In nucleotides, the CDR3 is TGTGCCAGCAGCCGACAGGGGAATGAGCAGTTCTTC. Amino acid sequence: CASSRQGNEQFF. Supplemented by reference TRBV7-2 and TRBJ2-1, the full variable domain reads GAGVSQSPSNKVTEKGKDVELRCDPISGHTALYWYRQSLGQGLEFLIYFQGNSAPDKSGLPSDRFSAERTGGSVSTLTIQRTQQEDSAVYLCASSRQGNEQFFGPGTRLTVL.